Below are 14 T cell receptor beta chains sequenced from a single sample in a study of CD8 T cells in Susac syndrome. The authors reverse transcribed about 0.5 to 1 ug RNA with random hexamers. TCRdb redid the calling of the immunoSEQ multiplex PCR reads with MiXCR, one entry per CDR3 protein. The sample has tens of thousands of distinct CDR3 sequences, over 75% seen once. Sequenced input: CD8+ T cells from PBMCs. These receptors all stem from a human donor with multiple sclerosis.

V usage is TRBV27 and J usage is TRBJ2-3, with D maybe TRBD1 (5 bases). Germline V CDR1 and CDR2: MNHEY, SMNVEV (reference sequence). The CDR3 is made up of 13 amino acids. V gave up 1 base and J gave up 5 bases, with 7 bases separating them. The CDR3 DNA is TGTGCCAGCAGTTTATGGGGCGAAGATACGCAGTATTTT. Amino acid sequence: CASSLWGEDTQYF.

The chain has TRBV12-3 or TRBV12-4 and TRBJ2-2; 14 bases match TRBD2. CDR3 length: 17 amino acids. Germline trimming cut 3 bases from V and 6 bases from J; bases unmatched to any gene: 6. For the CDR3, the DNA is TGTGCCAGCAGTTTCCTGCCGGGACTAGCGGGAGCCGGGGAGCTGTTTTTT. Encoded protein: CASSFLPGLAGAGELFF.

The rearrangement uses TRBV20-1 and TRBJ2-2; TRBD2 is a possible D gene (6 bases). V dropped 0 bases and J dropped 3 bases, with 11 bases sitting between them. Germline V lookup: CDR1 DFQATT, CDR2 SNEGSKA (reference sequence). This CDR3 has 15 amino acids. CDR3 sequence: CSAREASGDTGELFF. In DNA form, the CDR3 reads TGCAGTGCTAGAGAGGCGTCGGGAGACACCGGGGAGCTGTTTTTT.

The chain is built from TRBV7-8 and TRBJ2-7; D might be TRBD2 (7 bases). V was pared by 5 bases and J by 3 bases, with 11 bases between. Germline CDR1 reads SGHVS; CDR2 reads FQNEAQ. The CDR3 has 13 amino acids. The CDR3 loop reads CASSVGGVYEQYF. DNA of the CDR3: TGTGCCAGCAGCGTAGGGGGGGTCTACGAGCAGTACTTC.

The V call is TRBV6-5, the J call TRBJ2-1, with 13 bases fitting TRBD2. This CDR3 region has 16 residues. Germline loops: CDR1 MNHEY, CDR2 SVGAGI. The trim removed 4 bases at V and 6 bases at J, leaving 6 bases unmatched. The CDR3 here is CASSWGLAGLFNEQFF. The CDR3 DNA sequence: TGTGCCAGCAGTTGGGGACTAGCGGGATTGTTCAATGAGCAGTTCTTC.

V gene TRBV12-3 or TRBV12-4 combines with J gene TRBJ2-2; possibly TRBD2 for D (5 bases). The CDR3 has 14 residues. V was trimmed by 8 bases and J by 0 bases, leaving 10 bases between them. The CDR3 reads CASGRGTNTGELFF. The CDR3, as DNA: TGTGCCAGCGGGAGAGGGACGAACACCGGGGAGCTGTTTTTT.

The chain links TRBV4-1 to TRBJ1-2; 9 nucleotides agree with TRBD1. The CDR3 covers 14 residues. Germline lookup yields CDR1 MGHRA and CDR2 YSYEKL. With 2 bases clipped from V and 5 bases from J, the junction kept 3 bases outside the gene matches. The CDR3 reads CASSQPGTGYGYTF. DNA of the CDR3: TGCGCCAGCAGCCAACCCGGGACAGGGTATGGCTACACCTTC.

This clonotype was recorded only once. The rearrangement uses TRBV5-1 and TRBJ2-5; 7 positions agree with TRBD1. The CDR3 sequence is 16 residues long. Germline CDR1 is SGHRS and CDR2 is YFSETQ. J was trimmed by 6 bases and V by 3 bases; bases with no gene match: 14. The CDR3 DNA follows: TGCGCCAGCAGCTATGACAGGGACCCCACCATCAAGACCCAGTACTTC. Translating it yields CASSYDRDPTIKTQYF.

The chain employs TRBV4-1 and TRBJ1-1, with D tentatively TRBD1 (5 bases). With 0 bases removed from V and 2 bases from J, the gap between germline ends came to 13 bases. CDR3 length: 16 amino acids. Germline assignment: CDR1 MGHRA and CDR2 YSYEKL. The CDR3 region is CASSQDPARVNTEAFF. Here the CDR3 DNA reads TGCGCCAGCAGCCAAGATCCCGCCAGGGTAAACACTGAAGCTTTCTTT.

The V gene is TRBV23-1, the J gene TRBJ1-6; TRBD1 aligns across 9 bases. TRBV23-1 belongs to the ORF category, with a function that is uncertain. The CDR3 is 16 amino acids. Germline trimming cut 4 bases from V and 6 bases from J; bases unmatched to any gene: 7. The CDR3 is CASSLPGTGSNSPLHF. The DNA for the CDR3 is TGCGCCAGCAGTCTCCCCGGGACAGGGTCTAATTCACCCCTCCACTTT.

This chain connects TRBV27 to TRBJ2-5, with D possibly TRBD2 on 6 matching bases. Trimming left V 2 bases short and J 5 bases short, with 15 bases between. CDR3 length: 15 residues. Germline V gene sequence: CDR1 MNHEY, CDR2 SMNVEV (reference sequence). CDR3 protein: CASSLGGAGGETQYF. The CDR3 nucleotides are TGTGCCAGCAGTTTAGGAGGGGCTGGTGGGGAGACCCAGTACTTC.

V is TRBV6-2 or TRBV6-3 and J is TRBJ2-2; TRBD1 agrees at 7 bases. The trim removed 5 bases at V and 3 bases at J, leaving 0 bases unmatched. Germline V gene data show CDR1 as MNHEY and CDR2 as SVGEGT. The CDR3 has 13 amino acids. In nucleotides, the CDR3 is TGTGCCAGCAGTGACAGGGACACCGGGGAGCTGTTTTTT. Translating it yields CASSDRDTGELFF.

This clonotype appeared a few times. The chain recombines TRBV9 with TRBJ2-7; 7 positions match TRBD1. Germline V CDR1 and CDR2: SGDLS, YYNGEE. V lost 0 bases to trimming and J lost 0 bases; unmatched junction nucleotides: 3. This CDR3 has 15 amino acids. CDR3 residues: CASSVGGGGSYEQYF. In DNA, the CDR3 is TGTGCCAGCAGCGTAGGAGGGGGCGGCTCCTACGAGCAGTACTTC. Full variable domain (remainder filled in from reference TRBV9 and TRBJ2-7): DSGVTQTPKHLITATGQRVTLRCSPRSGDLSVYWYQQSLDQGLQFLIQYYNGEERAKGNILERFSAQQFPDLHSELNLSSLELGDSALYFCASSVGGGGSYEQYFGPGTRLTVT.

This chain links TRBV4-1 with TRBJ2-7, with D unresolved. Germline V CDR1 and CDR2: MGHRA, YSYEKL. The CDR3 runs to 13 residues. Between the trimmed V and J ends, which lost 1 base and 1 base, there was a span of 5 bases. The CDR3 here is CASSQVRSYEQYF. The DNA of the CDR3 is TGCGCCAGCAGCCAAGTTCGTTCCTACGAGCAGTACTTC.